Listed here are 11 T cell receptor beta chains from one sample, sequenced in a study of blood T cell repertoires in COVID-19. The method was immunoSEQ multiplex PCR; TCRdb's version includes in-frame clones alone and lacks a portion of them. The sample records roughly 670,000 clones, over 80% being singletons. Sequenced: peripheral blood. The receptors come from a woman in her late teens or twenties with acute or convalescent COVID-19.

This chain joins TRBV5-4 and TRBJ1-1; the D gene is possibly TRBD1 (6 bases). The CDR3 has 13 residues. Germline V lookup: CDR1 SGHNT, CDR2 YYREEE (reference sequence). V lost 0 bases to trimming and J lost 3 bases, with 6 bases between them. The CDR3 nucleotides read TGTGCCAGCAGCTTGGGACAGGACACTGAAGCTTTCTTT. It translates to CASSLGQDTEAFF.

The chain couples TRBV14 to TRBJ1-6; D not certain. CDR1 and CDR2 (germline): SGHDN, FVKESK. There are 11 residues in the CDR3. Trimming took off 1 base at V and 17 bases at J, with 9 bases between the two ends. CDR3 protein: CASSQGAVIHF. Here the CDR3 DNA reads TGTGCCAGCAGCCAAGGTGCAGTAATCCACTTT.

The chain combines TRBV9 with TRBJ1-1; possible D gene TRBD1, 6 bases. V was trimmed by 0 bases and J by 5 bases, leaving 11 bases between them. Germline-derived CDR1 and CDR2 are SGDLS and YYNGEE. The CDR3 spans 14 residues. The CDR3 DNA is TGTGCCAGCAGCGTAGTTAAGGGGACAACTGAAGCTTTCTTT. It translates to CASSVVKGTTEAFF.

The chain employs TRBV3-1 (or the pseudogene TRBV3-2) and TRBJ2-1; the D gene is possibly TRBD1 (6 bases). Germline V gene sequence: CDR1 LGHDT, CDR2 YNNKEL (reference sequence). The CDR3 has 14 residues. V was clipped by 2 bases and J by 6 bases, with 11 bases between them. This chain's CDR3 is CASSQTTGRNEQFF. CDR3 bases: TGTGCCAGCAGCCAAACAACAGGGCGCAATGAGCAGTTCTTC.

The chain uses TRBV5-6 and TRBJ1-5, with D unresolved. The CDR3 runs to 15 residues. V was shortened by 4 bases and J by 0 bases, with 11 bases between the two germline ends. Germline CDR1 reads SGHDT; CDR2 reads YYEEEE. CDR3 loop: CASSPKGGSNQPQHF. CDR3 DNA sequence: TGTGCCAGCAGCCCCAAGGGAGGTAGCAATCAGCCCCAGCATTTT.

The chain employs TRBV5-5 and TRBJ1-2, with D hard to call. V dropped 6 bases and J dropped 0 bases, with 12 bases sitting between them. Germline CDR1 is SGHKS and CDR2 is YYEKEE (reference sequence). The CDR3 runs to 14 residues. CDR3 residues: CASTLGRANYGYTF. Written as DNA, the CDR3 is TGTGCCAGCACCCTGGGGAGGGCTAACTATGGCTACACCTTC. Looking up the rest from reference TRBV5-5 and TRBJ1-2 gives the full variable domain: DAGVTQSPTHLIKTRGQQVTLRCSPISGHKSVSWYQQVLGQGPQFIFQYYEKEERGRGNFPDRFSARQFPNYSSELNVNALLLGDSALYLCASTLGRANYGYTFGSGTRLTVV.

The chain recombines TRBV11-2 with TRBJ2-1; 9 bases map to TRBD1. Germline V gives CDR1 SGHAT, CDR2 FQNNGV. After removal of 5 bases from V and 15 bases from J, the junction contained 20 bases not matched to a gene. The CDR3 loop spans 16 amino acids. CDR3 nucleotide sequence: TGTGCCAGCAGCACCCGACGCCCGGGACAGGGACCGAACCGGTTCTTC. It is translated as CASSTRRPGQGPNRFF.

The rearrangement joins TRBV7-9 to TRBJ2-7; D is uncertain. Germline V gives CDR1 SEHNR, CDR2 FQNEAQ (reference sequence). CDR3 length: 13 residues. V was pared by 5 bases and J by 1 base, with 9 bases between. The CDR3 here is CASSADTSYEQYF. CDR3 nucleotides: TGTGCCAGCAGCGCCGACACTTCCTACGAGCAGTACTTC.

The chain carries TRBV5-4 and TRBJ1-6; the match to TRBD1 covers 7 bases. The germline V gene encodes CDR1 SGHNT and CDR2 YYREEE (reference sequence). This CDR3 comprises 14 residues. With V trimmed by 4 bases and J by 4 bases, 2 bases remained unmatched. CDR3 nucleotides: TGTGCCAGCAGCGCAGGGGGTTATAATTCACCCCTCCACTTT. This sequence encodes CASSAGGYNSPLHF.

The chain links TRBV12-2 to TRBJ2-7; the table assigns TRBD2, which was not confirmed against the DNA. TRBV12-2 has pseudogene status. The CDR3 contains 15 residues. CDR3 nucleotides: TGTGCAAGTCGCTTAGACCGTGTTGGGGGGTACGAGCAGTACTTC. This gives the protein CASRLDRVGGYEQYF.

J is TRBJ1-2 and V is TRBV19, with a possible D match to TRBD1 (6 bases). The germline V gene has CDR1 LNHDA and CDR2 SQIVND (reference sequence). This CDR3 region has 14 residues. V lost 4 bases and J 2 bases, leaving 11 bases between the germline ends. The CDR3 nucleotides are TGTGCCAGTAGTAATCCAGGGGAAAACTATGGCTACACCTTC. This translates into CASSNPGENYGYTF. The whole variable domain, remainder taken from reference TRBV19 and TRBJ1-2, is DGGITQSPKYLFRKEGQNVTLSCEQNLNHDAMYWYRQDPGQGLRLIYYSQIVNDFQKGDIAEGYSVSREKKESFPLTVTSAQKNPTAFYLCASSNPGENYGYTFGSGTRLTVV.